Reported below is one T cell receptor (beta chain). A quantity of about 0.5 to 1 ug RNA underwent reverse transcription using random hexamers. Multiplex PCR with immunoSEQ amplified the TCR beta CDR3 across 54 Vbeta and 13 Jbeta. TCRdb passed the immunoSEQ multiplex PCR reads through MiXCR, listing each CDR3 protein once. The repertoire holds 100,000 to 150,000 distinct CDR3 sequences, 90% to 95% seen once, with approximately 0.12% in the top ten. The data derive from a study of CD8 T cells in Susac syndrome. After removal of 5 bases from V and 4 bases from J, the junction contained 11 bases not matched to a gene. This CDR3 has 15 amino acids. Per germline, CDR1 SGHVS and CDR2 FQNEAQ.

V gene TRBV7-8 combines with J gene TRBJ2-7, with 7 bases that match TRBD1. The sequence came from a human donor in good health. The sequenced sample consisted of CD4+ T cells from PBMCs. CDR3 coding DNA: TGTGCCAGCAGCCTAACCCGGACAGGCTCGTACGAGCAGTACTTC. Translating it yields CASSLTRTGSYEQYF.